These T cell receptor beta chains were read from a single sample in a study of T-cell reconstitution after alpha-beta-depleted transplantation in children. TCRdb reanalysed the PCR reads using MiXCR and keeps one entry per CDR3 protein. The sample holds a few hundred thousand distinct CDR3 sequences, 20% seen once. The sequences come from PBMCs from the stem cell graft donor, collected from the stem cell graft. The source of these receptors is a human donor who donated a stem cell graft to a child with acute myeloid leukemia. CDR3s include the opening cysteine and the closing phenylalanine or tryptophan. The D gene is left open where the match is weak. Some rows mark clone size as missing; the rest say once, few, many or name a class of expanded clone.

d_call j_call v_call clone_size cdr3_aa cdr3_nt
. TRBJ2-7 TRBV13 few CASSFTSSYEQYF TGTGCCAGCAGCTTTACCAGCTCCTACGAGCAGTACTTC
. TRBJ2-3 TRBV12-3/TRBV12-4 . CASSLSPGTDTQYF TGTGCCAGCAGTCTTAGCCCCGGGACAGATACGCAGTATTTT
TRBD2 TRBJ2-1 TRBV30 . CAWSSAGEDNEQFF TGTGCCTGGAGTTCTGCGGGAGAAGACAATGAGCAGTTCTTC
. TRBJ2-7 TRBV7-9 few CASPTRFLNYPYEQYF TGTGCCAGCCCTACTCGGTTCCTCAATTATCCCTACGAGCAGTACTTC
. TRBJ1-5 TRBV29-1 many CSVETGLGNQPQHF TGCAGCGTTGAAACAGGGTTGGGCAATCAGCCCCAGCATTTT
TRBD2 TRBJ2-7 TRBV10-3 few CAISDATSVYEQYF TGTGCCATCAGTGACGCGACTAGCGTATACGAGCAGTACTTC
. TRBJ1-5 TRBV29-1 many CSVAGDDQPQHF TGCAGCGTTGCAGGGGACGATCAGCCCCAGCATTTT
TRBD2 TRBJ2-3 TRBV20-1 many CSARSSGSRNTQYF TGCAGTGCTAGGTCTAGCGGGAGTAGGAATACGCAGTATTTT
TRBD1 TRBJ2-7 TRBV4-1 . CASSQGTGVYEQYF TGCGCCAGCAGCCAGGGGACAGGGGTCTACGAGCAGTACTTC
. TRBJ2-7 TRBV27 . CASRRGGSGDEQYF TGTGCCAGTAGGCGAGGGGGATCGGGAGACGAGCAGTACTTC
. TRBJ2-1 TRBV12-3/TRBV12-4 few CASSLHTNNEQFF TGTGCCAGCAGTTTGCACACAAACAATGAGCAGTTCTTC
TRBD2 TRBJ2-7 TRBV4-3 few CASSLGGLAGDSYEQYF TGCGCCAGCAGCCTGGGGGGTCTAGCGGGAGATTCCTACGAGCAGTACTTC
. TRBJ2-2 TRBV27 few CASSLPGPTSTGELFF TGTGCCAGCAGTTTACCGGGACCAACCTCCACCGGGGAGCTGTTTTTT
. TRBJ2-2 TRBV24-1 many CATSDGLTTGELFF TGTGCCACCAGTGATGGACTAACCACCGGGGAGCTGTTTTTT
. TRBJ2-1 TRBV29-1 . CSVGQDSYNEQFF TGCAGCGTTGGACAGGACAGCTACAATGAGCAGTTCTTC
. TRBJ2-7 TRBV28 . CASRAGATYEQYF TGTGCCTCCCGGGCAGGGGCCACCTACGAGCAGTACTTC
. TRBJ2-7 TRBV12-3/TRBV12-4 few CASSFFPGQNEQYF TGTGCCAGCAGTTTTTTTCCCGGACAGAACGAGCAGTACTTC
. TRBJ2-7 TRBV7-6 . CASSSPPGEWQYF TGTGCCAGCAGCTCTCCCCCTGGTGAATGGCAGTACTTC
. TRBJ1-5 TRBV6-2/TRBV6-3 . CASSYLSGHSNQPQHF TGTGCCAGCAGTTACTTGTCGGGCCATAGCAATCAGCCCCAGCATTTT
TRBD2 TRBJ2-7 TRBV11-2 . CASSFGSGRAMDEQYF TGTGCCAGCAGCTTTGGGAGCGGGAGGGCCATGGACGAGCAGTACTTC
TRBD2 TRBJ2-3 TRBV30 . CAWINGWTSGRTDTQYF TGTGCCTGGATTAACGGTTGGACTAGCGGGAGAACAGATACGCAGTATTTT
. TRBJ1-1 TRBV6-5 . CASSYSSSTSGWEAFF TGTGCCAGCAGTTACTCGAGCAGTACGTCAGGGTGGGAAGCTTTCTTT
. TRBJ1-1 TRBV6-5 many CASSYEGTANTEAFF TGTGCCAGCAGTTACGAAGGGACGGCGAACACTGAAGCTTTCTTT
. TRBJ2-7 TRBV6-6 many CASSYPGDEQYF TGTGCCAGCAGTTATCCGGGGGACGAGCAGTACTTC
TRBD1 TRBJ1-6 TRBV27 . CASSAQGAYNSPLHF TGTGCCAGCAGTGCCCAGGGGGCATATAATTCACCCCTCCACTTT
TRBD1 TRBJ2-7 TRBV2 few CASSGGTGSYEQYF TGTGCCAGCAGTGGGGGGACAGGGTCCTACGAGCAGTACTTC
. TRBJ2-1 TRBV5-1 . CASSLARTTFNEQFF TGCGCCAGCAGCTTGGCCAGAACTACCTTCAATGAGCAGTTCTTC
. TRBJ1-1 TRBV11-2 . CASSLTGRAEAFF TGTGCCAGCAGTCTGACGGGCCGAGCTGAAGCTTTCTTT
. TRBJ1-5 TRBV12-3/TRBV12-4 many CASSRSNQPQHF TGTGCCAGCAGCCGGAGCAATCAGCCCCAGCATTTT
TRBD2 TRBJ2-1 TRBV10-2 many CASKETSGIEQFF TGCGCCAGCAAGGAGACTAGCGGAATTGAGCAGTTCTTC
TRBD2 TRBJ2-1 TRBV7-9 . CASSPGRGTYNEQFF TGTGCCAGCAGCCCGGGGAGGGGAACCTACAATGAGCAGTTCTTC
. TRBJ1-4 TRBV12-3/TRBV12-4 . CASRARVANEKLFF TGTGCCAGCCGGGCCAGGGTTGCTAATGAAAAACTGTTTTTT